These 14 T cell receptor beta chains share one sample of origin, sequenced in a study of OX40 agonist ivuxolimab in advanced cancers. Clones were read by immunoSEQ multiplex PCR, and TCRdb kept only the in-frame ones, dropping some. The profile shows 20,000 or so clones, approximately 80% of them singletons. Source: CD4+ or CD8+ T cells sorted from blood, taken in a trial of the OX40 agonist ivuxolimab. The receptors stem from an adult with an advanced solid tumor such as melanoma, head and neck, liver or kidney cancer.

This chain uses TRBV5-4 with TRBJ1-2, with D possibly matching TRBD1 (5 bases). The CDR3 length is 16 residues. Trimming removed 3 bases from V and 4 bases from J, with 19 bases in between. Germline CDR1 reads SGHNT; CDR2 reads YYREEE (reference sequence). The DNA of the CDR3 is TGTGCCAGCAGCTACTCGGGGACGAGGGTCCTCTATGGCTACACCTTC. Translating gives CASSYSGTRVLYGYTF.

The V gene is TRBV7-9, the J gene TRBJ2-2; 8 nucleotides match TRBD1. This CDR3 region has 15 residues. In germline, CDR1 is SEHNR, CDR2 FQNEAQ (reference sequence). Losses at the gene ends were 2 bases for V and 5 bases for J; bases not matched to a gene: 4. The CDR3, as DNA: TGTGCCAGCAGCTTAAGTAGGACAGGGACCGGGGAGCTGTTTTTT. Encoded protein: CASSLSRTGTGELFF.

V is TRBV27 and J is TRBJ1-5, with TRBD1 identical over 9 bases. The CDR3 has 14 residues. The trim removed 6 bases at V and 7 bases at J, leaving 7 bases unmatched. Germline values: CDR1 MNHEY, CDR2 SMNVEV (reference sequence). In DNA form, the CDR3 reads TGTGCCAGCAGGGGACAGGGAATGCGCCAGCCCCAGCATTTT. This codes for CASRGQGMRQPQHF.

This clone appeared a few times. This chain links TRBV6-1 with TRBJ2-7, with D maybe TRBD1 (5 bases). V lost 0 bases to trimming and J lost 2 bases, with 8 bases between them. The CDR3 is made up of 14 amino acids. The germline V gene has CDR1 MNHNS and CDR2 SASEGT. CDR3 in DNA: TGTGCCAGCAGTGAAGCAGGGGCAGCCTACGAGCAGTACTTC. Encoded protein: CASSEAGAAYEQYF.

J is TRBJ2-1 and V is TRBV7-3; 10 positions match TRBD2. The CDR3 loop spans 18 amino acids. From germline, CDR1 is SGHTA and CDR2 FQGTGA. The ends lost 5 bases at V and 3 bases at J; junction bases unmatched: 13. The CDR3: CASSMKSLAGRGYNEQFF. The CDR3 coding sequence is TGTGCCAGCAGCATGAAATCACTAGCGGGGCGAGGCTACAATGAGCAGTTCTTC.

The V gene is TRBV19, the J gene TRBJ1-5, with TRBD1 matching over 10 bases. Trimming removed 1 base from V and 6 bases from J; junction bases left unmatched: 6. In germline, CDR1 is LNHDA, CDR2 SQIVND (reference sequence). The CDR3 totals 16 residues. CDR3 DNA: TGTGCCAGTAGTATAGTCGGGGACAGGGGAGGTCAGCCCCAGCATTTT. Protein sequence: CASSIVGDRGGQPQHF.

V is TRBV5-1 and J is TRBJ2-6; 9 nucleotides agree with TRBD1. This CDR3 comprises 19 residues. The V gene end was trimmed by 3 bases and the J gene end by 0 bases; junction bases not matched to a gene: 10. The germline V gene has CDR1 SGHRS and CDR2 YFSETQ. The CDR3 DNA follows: TGCGCCAGCAGCTCCCCCGTGGGGACAGGGTCCTCTGGGGCCAACGTCCTGACTTTC. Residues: CASSSPVGTGSSGANVLTF.

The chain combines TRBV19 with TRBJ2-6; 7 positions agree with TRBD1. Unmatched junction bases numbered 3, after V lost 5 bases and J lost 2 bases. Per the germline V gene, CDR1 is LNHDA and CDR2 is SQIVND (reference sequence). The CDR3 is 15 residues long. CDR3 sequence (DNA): TGTGCCAGTAGTCACAGGGGAGCTGGGGCCAACGTCCTGACTTTC. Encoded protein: CASSHRGAGANVLTF.

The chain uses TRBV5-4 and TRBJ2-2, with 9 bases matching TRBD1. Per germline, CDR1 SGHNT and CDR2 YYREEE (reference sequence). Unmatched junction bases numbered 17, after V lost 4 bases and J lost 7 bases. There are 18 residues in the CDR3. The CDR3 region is CASSPGQGSSGEVGELFF. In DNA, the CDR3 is TGTGCCAGCAGCCCGGGACAGGGATCTTCGGGGGAGGTCGGGGAGCTGTTTTTT.

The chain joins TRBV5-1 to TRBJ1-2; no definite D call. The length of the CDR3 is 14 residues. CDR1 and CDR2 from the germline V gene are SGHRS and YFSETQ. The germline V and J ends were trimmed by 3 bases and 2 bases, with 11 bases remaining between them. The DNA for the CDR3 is TGCGCCAGCAGCTGGGGTGGAGAAAACTATGGCTACACCTTC. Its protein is CASSWGGENYGYTF.

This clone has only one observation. In DNA form, the CDR3 reads TGTGCCAGCAGCCCCCGAGGAGGGGGTGGCGGGGAGCTGTTTTTT. This encodes CASSPRGGGGGELFF. V and J are TRBV7-8 and TRBJ2-2, with D perhaps matching TRBD1 or TRBD2 (6 bases each). The CDR3 length is 15 residues. Trimming removed 5 bases from V and 7 bases from J, with 17 bases in between. CDR1 and CDR2 from the germline V gene are SGHVS and FQNEAQ.

The CDR3 DNA is TGTGCCAGCACCCCGGGTGTAGAGGCTTACGAGCAGTACTTC. Residues: CASTPGVEAYEQYF. The chain is built from TRBV6-6 and TRBJ2-7; D is ambiguous. Looked up from germline, CDR1 is MNHNY and CDR2 is SVGAGI (reference sequence). V lost 7 bases and J 4 bases, leaving 17 bases between the germline ends. The CDR3 consists of 14 residues.

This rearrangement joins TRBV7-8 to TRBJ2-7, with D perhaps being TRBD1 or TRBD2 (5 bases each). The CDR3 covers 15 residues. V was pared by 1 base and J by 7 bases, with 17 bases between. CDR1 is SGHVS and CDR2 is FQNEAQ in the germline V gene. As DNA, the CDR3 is TGTGCCAGCAGCTTAGAACGGTCCGGGGCGCGGGAGCAGTACTTC. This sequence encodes CASSLERSGAREQYF.

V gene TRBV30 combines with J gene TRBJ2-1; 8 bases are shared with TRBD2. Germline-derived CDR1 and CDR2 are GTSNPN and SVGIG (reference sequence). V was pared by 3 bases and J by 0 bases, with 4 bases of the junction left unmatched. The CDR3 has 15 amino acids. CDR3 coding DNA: TGTGCCTGGAGCAGCAGCGGGAGCTCCTACAATGAGCAGTTCTTC. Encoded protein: CAWSSSGSSYNEQFF.